This T cell receptor (beta chain) derives from a study of shared clonotypes between healthy human individuals (TCRdb year 2020). About the full investigation: A couple of women and a few men aged 18 to 49 years were included in the cohort. For each donor, CD4 naive and CD4 memory were each run on three plates, CD8 naive on two plates, and CD8 memory on one plate. Per donor, leukapheresis produced somewhere between about 0.94 and 8.9 billion PBMCs. To increase sequencing depth and limit assay-specific biases, TCR repertoire library preparation and sequencing were carried out by different laboratories using diverse techniques. To estimate repertoire size and how much clonotype sharing occurs between individuals, the study deeply sequenced the blood TCR repertoires of 5 or 6 healthy adults. On the study overall, not on this receptor specifically: Only blood was sampled, and tissue TCR repertoires likely differ from those in blood. The small number of donors limited the genetic and exposure-history diversity represented. Pairwise subsampling led to the expectation that sequencing depth would affect the degree of clonotype sharing among donors. Higher generation probabilities were observed for clonotypes shared by all four sorted-subset donors than for non-shared clonotypes. Naive subsets generally had larger estimated clonotype richness than memory subsets did. Incomplete sequencing was indicated by rarefaction of sorted-subset datasets, despite the large sequencing depth. About 5% of naive CD4, 3.5% of naive CD8, roughly 2.5% of memory CD4, and 0.4% of memory CD8 clonotypes were shared across several donors.

A note on this clone: Its target antigen remains unknown. No qualities accompany the bases; no much larger clone lies one base away.

Using the deep immunoSEQ assay, multiplex PCR amplified TCR CDR3 regions from genomic DNA. Genomic DNA extracted from each cell subset was distributed evenly over all wells of several immunoSEQ 96-well plates, and each plate served as one replicate. For sorted subsets, roughly 190 ng of genomic DNA, equivalent to roughly 30,000 T cell genomes, went into each replicate PCR. Purified libraries were measured with a Qubit 3.0 fluorometer, size-checked on a Bioanalyzer 2100, and measured again with the KAPA Library Quantification kit. Each immunoSEQ 96-well plate was sequenced on its own single-read 150-cycle Illumina NextSeq 550 flow cell. The authors' analysis ran thus. Because the immunoSEQ output included only junctional sequences and no quality scores, the filtering could not be the same as the filtering used for full-length reads. Sequences were annotated with PyIR, a Python wrapper for IgBLAST v1.9, and V/J genes and CDR3 were assigned using IMGT germline references. Reads were filtered out if the reads had weak V/J assignments (E-value above 1e-6), no CDR3, stop codons, out-of-frame junctions, or ambiguous translated residues. V3J clonotypes were defined as sequences sharing an identical inferred V gene, J gene, and CDR3 amino acid sequence. Percentage overlap between repertoires was calculated by dividing the number of shared unique clonotypes by the size of the smaller repertoire. RTK rarefaction, the Chao1 estimator, and Recon v2.1 estimates of unobserved clonotypes were used to assess repertoire richness. For all TCRbeta clonotypes obtained by the gDNA method from a handful of donors, generation probabilities were computed with OLGA. The clones in this table, taken by TCRdb from immuneACCESS, are in-frame only. Not every clone is retained; where verified, under half of the shortfall comes from an unresolved V gene, and the cause of the rest is unknown. From that table come the V and J calls and clone size; the DNA was used to work out D and trimming. The sample table lists roughly 590,000 clones, about 95% of them with a count of one. The ten largest make up less than 0.13% of the sample.

CD8 naive samples were obtained by positive selection for CCR7 among CD45RO-negative cells, yielding a CD45RA+CCR7+ population from which TemRA cells were excluded. The donors were healthy, HIV-negative adults who had no recently reported acute infections or vaccinations. All donors were Caucasian adults living in Nashville, Tennessee, USA. Blood was collected by leukapheresis, and PBMCs were isolated by Ficoll-Histopaque density gradient centrifugation and then cryopreserved in liquid nitrogen vapor phase. Analytical flow cytometry was used to check the purity and quantity of every magnetically sorted T cell population. From each sorted fraction, genomic DNA was isolated and quantified by UV absorbance on a Nanodrop 2000c. The CDR3 covers 18 residues, taking in both the cysteine and the phenylalanine. The retained sequence is limited to the CDR3, 54 bases, with the frame set at the first base. The germline ends are 23 bases apart after V is trimmed by 4 bases and J by 2 bases. The germline V gene yields MDHEN for CDR1 and SYDVKM for CDR2.

The TCR was taken from a woman in her twenties or thirties in good health. Input material: naive CD8+ T cells sorted from blood. Interpreted using the paper, the cell subset or site label stands for: CD45RA+CCR7+. The chain is assembled from TRBV28 and TRBJ1-2, and perhaps TRBD1 as D gene, on 5 matching bases. Here the CDR3 is given as CASSSPKWYPGHNYGYTF. The nucleotides read TGTGCCAGCAGTTCCCCTAAATGGTACCCAGGGCACAACTATGGCTACACCTTC.